Sequencing of this T cell receptor beta chain was carried out in a study of blood T cell repertoires in COVID-19. The CDR3 has 15 residues. In germline, CDR1 is MNHEY, CDR2 SMNVEV (reference sequence). The V end lost 5 bases, the J end lost 3 bases, and 14 bases lay between the germline ends. The protocol was immunoSEQ multiplex PCR, while the TCRdb copy is restricted to in-frame clones and leaves out a portion. The sample has 250,000 or so clones, 70% to 90% seen once; the top ten hold roughly 5%. This sequence originates from an older woman with COVID-19, enrolled during active disease. J is TRBJ2-1 and V is TRBV27; possible D gene TRBD2, 6 bases. Specimen: peripheral blood. CDR3 loop: CASSALGGNYNEQFF. The CDR3 DNA is TGTGCCAGCAGTGCACTAGGCGGGAACTACAATGAGCAGTTCTTC.